Listed below are T cell receptor beta chains from one sample, sequenced in a study of cytomegalovirus exposure and HLA in healthy donors. Clones were sequenced by immunoSEQ multiplex PCR, and TCRdb holds only the in-frame ones, with some missing. The top ten clones hold roughly 1.5% of a sample with around 130,000 clones, more than 60% of them seen once. The sample was PBMCs. The source of these receptors is a woman aged 18-30 years in good health and CMV-seronegative. CDR3s include the opening cysteine and the closing phenylalanine or tryptophan. Fields, in order: D gene, V gene, clone size, J gene, CDR3 protein, CDR3 DNA. D genes are given only for firm matches. Rows may omit the clone size; those that give it use once, few, many or a size class.

D gene: .
V gene: TRBV7-9
clone size: .
J gene: TRBJ2-7
CDR3 protein: CASSLDNEQYF
CDR3 DNA: TGTGCCAGCAGCTTAGATAACGAGCAGTACTTC

D gene: .
V gene: TRBV18
clone size: .
J gene: TRBJ2-7
CDR3 protein: CASSPTSSGPYEQYF
CDR3 DNA: TGTGCCAGCTCACCAACGAGTAGCGGACCCTACGAGCAGTACTTC

D gene: .
V gene: TRBV5-1
clone size: few
J gene: TRBJ2-5
CDR3 protein: CASSLTRTAGETQYF
CDR3 DNA: TGCGCCAGCAGCTTGACCCGGACTGCCGGAGAGACCCAGTACTTC

D gene: .
V gene: TRBV7-9
clone size: .
J gene: TRBJ2-5
CDR3 protein: CASSFDGTLETQYF
CDR3 DNA: TGTGCCAGCAGCTTTGATGGGACATTAGAGACCCAGTACTTC

D gene: TRBD1
V gene: TRBV7-9
clone size: .
J gene: TRBJ1-4
CDR3 protein: CASSRQGTTNEKLFF
CDR3 DNA: TGTGCCAGCAGCAGACAGGGTACAACTAATGAAAAACTGTTTTTT

D gene: .
V gene: TRBV7-9
clone size: .
J gene: TRBJ1-2
CDR3 protein: CAGQPPDTWGGGYTF
CDR3 DNA: TGTGCCGGGCAGCCCCCGGACACGTGGGGGGGTGGCTACACCTTC

D gene: .
V gene: TRBV30
clone size: .
J gene: TRBJ1-1
CDR3 protein: CAWTGGLNTEAFF
CDR3 DNA: TGTGCCTGGACCGGAGGACTGAACACTGAAGCTTTCTTT

D gene: TRBD1
V gene: TRBV30
clone size: .
J gene: TRBJ2-1
CDR3 protein: CAWSPGPGPGTGYNEQFF
CDR3 DNA: TGTGCCTGGAGTCCCGGACCTGGTCCCGGGACAGGGTACAATGAGCAGTTCTTC

D gene: TRBD2
V gene: TRBV5-1
clone size: .
J gene: TRBJ2-3
CDR3 protein: CASSLLLAGGEDTQYF
CDR3 DNA: TGCGCCAGCAGCTTGCTCCTAGCGGGAGGAGAGGATACGCAGTATTTT

D gene: TRBD1
V gene: TRBV7-9
clone size: .
J gene: TRBJ1-3
CDR3 protein: CASSPEDRAGGNTIYF
CDR3 DNA: TGTGCCAGCAGCCCAGAAGACAGGGCGGGTGGAAACACCATATATTTT

D gene: .
V gene: TRBV2
clone size: .
J gene: TRBJ2-5
CDR3 protein: CASSDGQIQETQYF
CDR3 DNA: TGTGCCAGCAGTGATGGACAGATCCAAGAGACCCAGTACTTC

D gene: .
V gene: TRBV19
clone size: .
J gene: TRBJ1-1
CDR3 protein: CASSTAMNTEAFF
CDR3 DNA: TGTGCCAGTAGCACAGCTATGAACACTGAAGCTTTCTTT

D gene: .
V gene: TRBV7-8
clone size: few
J gene: TRBJ2-3
CDR3 protein: CASSFVRDRDTQYF
CDR3 DNA: TGTGCCAGCAGCTTTGTGAGGGATCGAGATACGCAGTATTTT

D gene: .
V gene: TRBV4-2
clone size: .
J gene: TRBJ2-4
CDR3 protein: CASSQAQDEIHIQYF
CDR3 DNA: TGTGCCAGCAGCCAAGCACAGGACGAGATACACATTCAGTACTTC

D gene: TRBD1
V gene: TRBV29-1
clone size: .
J gene: TRBJ1-2
CDR3 protein: CSVLTGTGTFPSGYTF
CDR3 DNA: TGCAGCGTTCTCACCGGGACAGGGACATTCCCGTCTGGCTACACCTTC

D gene: .
V gene: TRBV5-6
clone size: .
J gene: TRBJ1-2
CDR3 protein: CASRRWEGSGGGYGYTF
CDR3 DNA: TGTGCCAGCAGGAGATGGGAGGGTTCCGGGGGAGGCTATGGCTACACCTTC

D gene: TRBD2
V gene: TRBV27
clone size: .
J gene: TRBJ2-1
CDR3 protein: CASRGRTSIDEQFF
CDR3 DNA: TGTGCCAGCAGAGGAAGGACTAGCATCGATGAGCAGTTCTTC

D gene: TRBD2
V gene: TRBV30
clone size: .
J gene: TRBJ2-3
CDR3 protein: CARDSGSVDTQYF
CDR3 DNA: TGTGCCAGAGATAGCGGGAGTGTCGATACGCAGTATTTT

D gene: TRBD1
V gene: TRBV5-1
clone size: .
J gene: TRBJ2-7
CDR3 protein: CASSLAAGTGVAYEQYF
CDR3 DNA: TGCGCCAGCAGCTTGGCCGCTGGGACAGGAGTCGCCTACGAGCAGTACTTC

D gene: TRBD2
V gene: TRBV19
clone size: .
J gene: TRBJ2-3
CDR3 protein: CASRVAGGDTQYF
CDR3 DNA: TGTGCCAGTAGGGTTGCGGGAGGAGATACGCAGTATTTT

D gene: .
V gene: TRBV25-1
clone size: .
J gene: TRBJ1-2
CDR3 protein: CASSESRRLVGYTF
CDR3 DNA: TGTGCCAGCAGTGAATCTCGCAGGCTGGTCGGCTACACCTTC

D gene: TRBD1
V gene: TRBV5-6
clone size: .
J gene: TRBJ1-2
CDR3 protein: CASSPWTGDNYGYTF
CDR3 DNA: TGTGCCAGCAGCCCTTGGACAGGAGATAACTATGGCTACACCTTC

D gene: .
V gene: TRBV6-1
clone size: .
J gene: TRBJ1-2
CDR3 protein: CASSEVGRRQAVGYTF
CDR3 DNA: TGTGCCAGCAGTGAAGTGGGGAGGAGGCAGGCCGTTGGCTACACCTTC

D gene: .
V gene: TRBV9
clone size: .
J gene: TRBJ2-7
CDR3 protein: CASSVASDYEQYF
CDR3 DNA: TGTGCCAGCAGCGTGGCTAGCGACTACGAGCAGTACTTC

D gene: TRBD2
V gene: TRBV30
clone size: few
J gene: TRBJ2-7
CDR3 protein: CAWSRTGLAGIPYEQYF
CDR3 DNA: TGTGCCTGGAGTCGTACGGGACTAGCGGGCATTCCCTACGAGCAGTACTTC

D gene: TRBD2
V gene: TRBV7-2
clone size: .
J gene: TRBJ2-7
CDR3 protein: CASSRRASGSYEQYF
CDR3 DNA: TGTGCCAGCAGCCGTCGGGCTAGCGGGAGCTACGAGCAGTACTTC

D gene: .
V gene: TRBV5-4
clone size: .
J gene: TRBJ2-7
CDR3 protein: CASSLGPDSTYEQYF
CDR3 DNA: TGTGCCAGCAGCTTGGGCCCAGACAGTACCTACGAGCAGTACTTC

D gene: .
V gene: TRBV10-3
clone size: .
J gene: TRBJ1-3
CDR3 protein: CAISESSRNTIYF
CDR3 DNA: TGTGCCATCAGTGAGTCCAGTAGAAACACCATATATTTT

D gene: TRBD2
V gene: TRBV5-1
clone size: .
J gene: TRBJ2-5
CDR3 protein: CASSLAGGSQETQYF
CDR3 DNA: TGCGCCAGCAGCTTAGCGGGAGGGTCCCAAGAGACCCAGTACTTC

D gene: .
V gene: TRBV11-2
clone size: .
J gene: TRBJ1-1
CDR3 protein: CAASPRVNTEAFF
CDR3 DNA: TGTGCCGCCTCACCTCGGGTGAACACTGAAGCTTTCTTT

D gene: TRBD2
V gene: TRBV4-2
clone size: few
J gene: TRBJ2-1
CDR3 protein: CASSQDGASGPNNEQFF
CDR3 DNA: TGTGCCAGCAGCCAAGATGGGGCTAGCGGGCCCAACAATGAGCAGTTCTTC

D gene: .
V gene: TRBV5-1
clone size: once
J gene: TRBJ2-7
CDR3 protein: CASRQVPELPYEQYF
CDR3 DNA: TGCGCCAGCCGCCAGGTCCCCGAGCTGCCCTACGAGCAGTACTTC

D gene: .
V gene: TRBV30
clone size: .
J gene: TRBJ1-1
CDR3 protein: CAWKSGAEAFF
CDR3 DNA: TGTGCCTGGAAAAGCGGCGCTGAAGCTTTCTTT

D gene: .
V gene: TRBV6-5
clone size: .
J gene: TRBJ2-3
CDR3 protein: CASSYDTTDTQYF
CDR3 DNA: TGTGCCAGCAGTTACGACACCACAGATACGCAGTATTTT

D gene: .
V gene: TRBV29-1
clone size: .
J gene: TRBJ2-7
CDR3 protein: CSIKELAGEQYF
CDR3 DNA: TGCAGCATAAAGGAACTAGCCGGCGAGCAGTACTTC

D gene: .
V gene: TRBV25-1
clone size: .
J gene: TRBJ2-3
CDR3 protein: CASSVSPHTDTQYF
CDR3 DNA: TGTGCCAGCAGTGTTTCCCCCCATACAGATACGCAGTATTTT

D gene: .
V gene: TRBV14
clone size: .
J gene: TRBJ2-2
CDR3 protein: CASSHLRDSNTGELFF
CDR3 DNA: TGTGCCAGCAGCCACCTCAGGGATTCGAACACCGGGGAGCTGTTTTTT

D gene: .
V gene: TRBV6-1
clone size: few
J gene: TRBJ1-1
CDR3 protein: CASSASNTEAFF
CDR3 DNA: TGTGCCAGCAGTGCCTCGAACACTGAAGCTTTCTTT

D gene: TRBD1
V gene: TRBV5-6
clone size: .
J gene: TRBJ1-1
CDR3 protein: CASSPDRGRTEAFF
CDR3 DNA: TGTGCCAGCAGCCCGGACAGGGGGCGGACTGAAGCTTTCTTT

D gene: TRBD1
V gene: TRBV30
clone size: .
J gene: TRBJ1-4
CDR3 protein: CAWSPRTGNLEKLFF
CDR3 DNA: TGTGCCTGGAGTCCGCGGACAGGAAACCTCGAAAAACTGTTTTTT

D gene: TRBD2
V gene: TRBV18
clone size: .
J gene: TRBJ2-7
CDR3 protein: CASSQAGVGYEQYF
CDR3 DNA: TGTGCCAGCTCCCAAGCGGGAGTTGGGTACGAGCAGTACTTC

D gene: .
V gene: TRBV10-1
clone size: .
J gene: TRBJ2-3
CDR3 protein: CAVSAGRSDTQYF
CDR3 DNA: TGCGCAGTCTCGGCGGGACGCTCAGATACGCAGTATTTT

D gene: TRBD2
V gene: TRBV5-1
clone size: .
J gene: TRBJ2-5
CDR3 protein: CASSPTTGTSPSQETQYF
CDR3 DNA: TGCGCCAGCAGCCCTACCACCGGGACTAGCCCCTCCCAAGAGACCCAGTACTTC

D gene: .
V gene: TRBV6-6
clone size: .
J gene: TRBJ1-2
CDR3 protein: CASSYGGTGYGYTF
CDR3 DNA: TGTGCCAGCAGTTACGGGGGCACGGGCTATGGCTACACCTTC

D gene: .
V gene: TRBV19
clone size: once
J gene: TRBJ2-1
CDR3 protein: CASSPGGTEYNEQFF
CDR3 DNA: TGTGCCAGTAGTCCTGGCGGGACAGAGTACAATGAGCAGTTCTTC

D gene: .
V gene: TRBV7-9
clone size: .
J gene: TRBJ2-1
CDR3 protein: CASSLDSVLNEQFF
CDR3 DNA: TGTGCCAGCAGCTTAGATTCTGTTCTGAATGAGCAGTTCTTC

D gene: .
V gene: TRBV5-6
clone size: .
J gene: TRBJ2-2
CDR3 protein: CASSRTTMSGNTGELFF
CDR3 DNA: TGTGCCAGCAGCAGAACTACCATGAGCGGAAACACCGGGGAGCTGTTTTTT

D gene: TRBD2
V gene: TRBV4-1
clone size: .
J gene: TRBJ2-4
CDR3 protein: CASSQDPGRPPIQYF
CDR3 DNA: TGCGCCAGCAGCCAAGATCCCGGGAGGCCCCCCATTCAGTACTTC